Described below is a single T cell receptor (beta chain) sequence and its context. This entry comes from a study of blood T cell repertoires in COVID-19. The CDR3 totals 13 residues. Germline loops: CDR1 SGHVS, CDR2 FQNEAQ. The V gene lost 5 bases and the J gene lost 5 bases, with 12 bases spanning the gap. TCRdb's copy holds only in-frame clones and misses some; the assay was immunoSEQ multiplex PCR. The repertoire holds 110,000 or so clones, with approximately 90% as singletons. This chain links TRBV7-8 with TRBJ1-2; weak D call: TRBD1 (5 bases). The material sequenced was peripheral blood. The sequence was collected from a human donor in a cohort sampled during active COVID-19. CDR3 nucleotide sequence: TGTGCCAGCAGCCAAGGACCAGGGTATGGCTACACCTTC. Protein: CASSQGPGYGYTF. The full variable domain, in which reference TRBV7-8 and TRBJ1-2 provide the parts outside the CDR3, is GAGVSQSPRYKVAKRGQDVALRCDPISGHVSLFWYQQALGQGPEFLTYFQNEAQLDKSGLPSDRFFAERPEGSVSTLKIQRTQQEDSAVYLCASSQGPGYGYTFGSGTRLTVV.